A selection of T cell receptor beta chains follows, all from one sample in a study of blood T cell repertoires in COVID-19. The assay was immunoSEQ multiplex PCR, and TCRdb's table has in-frame clones only and misses some. The sample includes tens of thousands of clones, approximately 79% of them seen just once. Source material: peripheral blood. The receptors stem from a man between 65 and 85 years old with active or convalescent COVID-19. Each CDR3 is given with its conserved first and last residue. D genes are given only for firm matches. Size is stated for part of the rows, as once, few or many counts, or as a class when the clone is expanded.

CDR3 length,J gene,clone size,D gene,V gene,CDR3 DNA,CDR3 protein
17,TRBJ1-1,NA,NA,TRBV12-5,TGTGCTAGTGGTTCACAGGGACGGCTGGGGCGAGGAACTGAAGCTTTCTTT,CASGSQGRLGRGTEAFF
14,TRBJ2-7,few,NA,TRBV15,TGTGCCACCAGCAGAGGGGTGGGGCAATACGAGCAGTACTTC,CATSRGVGQYEQYF
14,TRBJ2-7,NA,TRBD2,TRBV5-1,TGCGCCAGCACTGATGGGAGGGGTGGCTACGAGCAGTACTTC,CASTDGRGGYEQYF
17,TRBJ1-5,NA,TRBD1,TRBV28,TGTGCCAGCAGTCGCCGGGACAGGGGCATCCGCAATCAGCCCCAGCATTTT,CASSRRDRGIRNQPQHF
16,TRBJ2-6,NA,NA,TRBV7-2,TGTGCCAGCAGCTTAGGGTCCGGGGCTGGGGCCAACGTCCTGACTTTC,CASSLGSGAGANVLTF
13,TRBJ1-1,NA,NA,TRBV6-5,TGTGCCAGCAGGCGGGGGGGTGACACTGAAGCTTTCTTT,CASRRGGDTEAFF
16,TRBJ2-7,few,TRBD2,TRBV5-1,TGCGCCAGCAGCTTGGCTCTAGCGGGGGTCTCCTACGAGCAGTACTTC,CASSLALAGVSYEQYF
13,TRBJ1-4,once,NA,TRBV6-5,TGTGCCAGCAGAGGACTAATGGAGGAAAAACTGTTTTTT,CASRGLMEEKLFF
14,TRBJ2-7,once,NA,TRBV30,TGTGCCTGGAGTGACAGGCAACGGTGGTACGAGCAGTACTTC,CAWSDRQRWYEQYF
15,TRBJ2-5,NA,TRBD2,TRBV10-2,TGCGCCAGCAGGGGGTTCGGGACTACCCAAGAGACCCAGTACTTC,CASRGFGTTQETQYF
12,TRBJ2-4,once,TRBD1,TRBV7-2,TGTGCCAGCAGCCCCGGGACAGATATTCAGTACTTC,CASSPGTDIQYF
14,TRBJ1-2,NA,TRBD1,TRBV5-1,TGCGCCAGCAGCTTAGGACAGGGGAGATATGGCTACACCTTC,CASSLGQGRYGYTF
15,TRBJ2-1,NA,NA,TRBV23-1,TGCGCCAGCAGTCAATTTCCCCGCTCCTACAATGAGCAGTTCTTC,CASSQFPRSYNEQFF
11,TRBJ1-1,NA,NA,TRBV2,TGTGCCAGCAACCGGGGGGCTGAAGCTTTCTTT,CASNRGAEAFF
15,TRBJ2-1,NA,NA,TRBV5-6,TGTGCCAGCAGCTTGTTGAGTAGTGACAACAATGAGCAGTTCTTC,CASSLLSSDNNEQFF
14,TRBJ2-3,NA,NA,TRBV14,TGTGCCAGCAGCCTGTTGACTAGTTCAGATACGCAGTATTTT,CASSLLTSSDTQYF